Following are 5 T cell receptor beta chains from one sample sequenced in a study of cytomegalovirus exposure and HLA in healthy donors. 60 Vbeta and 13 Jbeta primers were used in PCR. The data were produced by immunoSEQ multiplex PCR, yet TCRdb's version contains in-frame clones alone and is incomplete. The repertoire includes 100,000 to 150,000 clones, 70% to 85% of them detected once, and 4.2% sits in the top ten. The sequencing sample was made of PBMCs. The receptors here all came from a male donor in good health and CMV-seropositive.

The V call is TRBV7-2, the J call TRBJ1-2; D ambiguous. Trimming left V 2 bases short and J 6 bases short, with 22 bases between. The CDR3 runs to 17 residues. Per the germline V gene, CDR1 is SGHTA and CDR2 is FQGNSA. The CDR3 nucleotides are TGTGCCAGCAGCTTAACGGGTCCTCGGAGGGTAGAAAATGGCTACACCTTC. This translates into CASSLTGPRRVENGYTF.

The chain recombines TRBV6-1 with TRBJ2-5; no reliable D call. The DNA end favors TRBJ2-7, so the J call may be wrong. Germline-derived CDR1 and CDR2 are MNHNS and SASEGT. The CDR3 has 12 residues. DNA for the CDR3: TGTGCCAGCAGTGGACTGACCTACGAGCAGTACTTC. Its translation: CASSGLTYEQYF.

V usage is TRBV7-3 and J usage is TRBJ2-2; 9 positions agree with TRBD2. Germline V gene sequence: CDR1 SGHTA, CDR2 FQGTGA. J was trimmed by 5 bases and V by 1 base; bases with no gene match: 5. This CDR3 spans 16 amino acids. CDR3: CASSLMAGGETGELFF. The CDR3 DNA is TGTGCCAGCAGCTTAATGGCGGGAGGGGAAACCGGGGAGCTGTTTTTT. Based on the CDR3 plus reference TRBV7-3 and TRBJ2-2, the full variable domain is GAGVSQTPSNKVTEKGKYVELRCDPISGHTALYWYRQSLGQGPEFLIYFQGTGAADDSGLPNDRFFAVRPEGSVSTLKIQRTERGDSAVYLCASSLMAGGETGELFFGEGSRLTVL.

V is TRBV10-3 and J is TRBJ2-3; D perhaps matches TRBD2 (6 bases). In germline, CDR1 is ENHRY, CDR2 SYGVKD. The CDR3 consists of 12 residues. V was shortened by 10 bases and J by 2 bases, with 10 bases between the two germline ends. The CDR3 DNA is TGTGCCACCGGGACTTTCACAGATACGCAGTATTTT. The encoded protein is CATGTFTDTQYF.

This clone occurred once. The CDR3 DNA follows: TGTGCCAGCAGCGCGACTAGCGGGATGTACAATGAGCAGTTCTTC. This translates into CASSATSGMYNEQFF. The chain links TRBV9 to TRBJ2-1; 11 nucleotides agree with TRBD2. Germline lookup yields CDR1 SGDLS and CDR2 YYNGEE. The CDR3 is 15 residues long. J gave up 4 bases and V 3 bases, and 3 bases lay outside the gene matches.